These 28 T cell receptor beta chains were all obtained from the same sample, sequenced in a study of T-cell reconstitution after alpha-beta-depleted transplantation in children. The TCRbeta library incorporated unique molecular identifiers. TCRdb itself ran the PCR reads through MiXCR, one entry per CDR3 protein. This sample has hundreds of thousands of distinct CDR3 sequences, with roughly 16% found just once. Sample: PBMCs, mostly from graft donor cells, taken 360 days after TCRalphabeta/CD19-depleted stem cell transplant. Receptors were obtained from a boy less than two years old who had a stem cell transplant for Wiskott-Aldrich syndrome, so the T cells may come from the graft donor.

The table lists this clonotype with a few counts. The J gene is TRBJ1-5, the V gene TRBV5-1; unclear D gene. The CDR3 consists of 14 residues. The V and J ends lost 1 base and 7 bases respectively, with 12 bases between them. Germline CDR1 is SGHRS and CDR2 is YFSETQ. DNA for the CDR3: TGCGCCAGCAGCTTGTTCGGTGGGGAACAGCCCCAGCATTTT. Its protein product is CASSLFGGEQPQHF.

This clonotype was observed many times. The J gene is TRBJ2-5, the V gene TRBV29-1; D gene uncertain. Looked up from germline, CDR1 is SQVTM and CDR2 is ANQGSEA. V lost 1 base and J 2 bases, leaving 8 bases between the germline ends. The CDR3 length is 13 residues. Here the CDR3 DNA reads TGCAGCGTTGAAGGAGCCAGGCAAGAGACCCAGTACTTC. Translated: CSVEGARQETQYF.

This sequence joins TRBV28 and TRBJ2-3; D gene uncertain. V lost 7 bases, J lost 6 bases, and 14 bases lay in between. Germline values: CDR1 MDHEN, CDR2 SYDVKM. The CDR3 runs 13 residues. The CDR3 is CASTPSARDTQYF. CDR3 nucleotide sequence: TGTGCCAGCACTCCGTCGGCAAGGGATACGCAGTATTTT.

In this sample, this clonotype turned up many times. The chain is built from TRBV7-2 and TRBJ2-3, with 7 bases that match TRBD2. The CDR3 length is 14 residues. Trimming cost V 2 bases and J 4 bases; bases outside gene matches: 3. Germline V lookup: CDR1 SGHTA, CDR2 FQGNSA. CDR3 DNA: TGTGCCAGCAGCTTATTCCTAGCGGCAGATACGCAGTATTTT. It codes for CASSLFLAADTQYF. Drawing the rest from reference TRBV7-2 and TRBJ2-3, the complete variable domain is GAGVSQSPSNKVTEKGKDVELRCDPISGHTALYWYRQSLGQGLEFLIYFQGNSAPDKSGLPSDRFSAERTGGSVSTLTIQRTQQEDSAVYLCASSLFLAADTQYFGPGTRLTVL.

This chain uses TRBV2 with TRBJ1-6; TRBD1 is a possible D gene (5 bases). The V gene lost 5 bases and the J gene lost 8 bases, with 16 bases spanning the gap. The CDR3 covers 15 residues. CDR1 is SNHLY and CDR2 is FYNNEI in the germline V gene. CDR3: CASSKGGTAYSPLHF. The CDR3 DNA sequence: TGTGCCAGCAGTAAGGGAGGGACTGCCTATTCACCCCTCCACTTT.

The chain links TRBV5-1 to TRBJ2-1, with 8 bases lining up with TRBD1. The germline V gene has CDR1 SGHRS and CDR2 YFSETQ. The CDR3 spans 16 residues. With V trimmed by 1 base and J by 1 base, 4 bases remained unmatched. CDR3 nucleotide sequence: TGCGCCAGCAGCTTGCCGTACAGGGGGTCCTACAATGAGCAGTTCTTC. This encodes CASSLPYRGSYNEQFF.

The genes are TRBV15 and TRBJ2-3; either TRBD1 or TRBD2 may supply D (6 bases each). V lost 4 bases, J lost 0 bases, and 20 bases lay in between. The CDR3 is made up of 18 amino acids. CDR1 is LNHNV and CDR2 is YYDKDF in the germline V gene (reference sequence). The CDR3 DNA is TGTGCCACCAGCACTAGGAGGGGGAGTATGACTAGCACAGATACGCAGTATTTT. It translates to CATSTRRGSMTSTDTQYF.

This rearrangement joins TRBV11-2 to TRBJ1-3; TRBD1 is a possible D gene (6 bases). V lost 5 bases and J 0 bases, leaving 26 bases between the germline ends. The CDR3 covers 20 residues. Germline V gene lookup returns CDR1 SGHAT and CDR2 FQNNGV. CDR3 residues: CASSRGVLRGRLSSGNTIYF. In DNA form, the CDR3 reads TGTGCCAGCAGCCGAGGTGTATTACGGGGGCGATTGAGCTCTGGAAACACCATATATTTT.

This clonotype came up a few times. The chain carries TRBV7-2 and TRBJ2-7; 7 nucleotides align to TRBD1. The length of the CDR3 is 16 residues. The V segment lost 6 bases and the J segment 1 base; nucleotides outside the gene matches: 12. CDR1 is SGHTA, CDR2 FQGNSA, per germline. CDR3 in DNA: TGTGCCAGCAGACCTTTTGGGACAGCCAAATCCTACGAGCAGTACTTC. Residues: CASRPFGTAKSYEQYF.

Written as DNA, the CDR3 is TGTGCCACCAGAAGGGGGGAGTTCTGGGTGGACTACGAGCAGTACTTC. Its protein is CATRRGEFWVDYEQYF. This sequence joins TRBV6-1 and TRBJ2-7; either TRBD1 or TRBD2 may fit D (6 bases each). Germline CDR1 reads MNHNS; CDR2 reads SASEGT. There are 16 residues in the CDR3. Trimming took off 10 bases at V and 3 bases at J, with 25 bases between the two ends.

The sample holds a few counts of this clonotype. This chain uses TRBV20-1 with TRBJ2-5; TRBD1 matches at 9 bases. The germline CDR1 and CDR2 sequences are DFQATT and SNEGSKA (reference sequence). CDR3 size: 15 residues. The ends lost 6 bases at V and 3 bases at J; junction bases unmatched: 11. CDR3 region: CSAIGTGLPEETQYF. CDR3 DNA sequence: TGCAGTGCAATCGGGACAGGGCTCCCCGAAGAGACCCAGTACTTC.

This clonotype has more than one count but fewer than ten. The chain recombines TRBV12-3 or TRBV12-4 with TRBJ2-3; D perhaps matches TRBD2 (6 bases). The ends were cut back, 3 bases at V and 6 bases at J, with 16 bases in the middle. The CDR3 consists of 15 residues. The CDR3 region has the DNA TGTGCCAGCAGTTTTCGGGCCGGGAGTGGGGATACGCAGTATTTT. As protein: CASSFRAGSGDTQYF.

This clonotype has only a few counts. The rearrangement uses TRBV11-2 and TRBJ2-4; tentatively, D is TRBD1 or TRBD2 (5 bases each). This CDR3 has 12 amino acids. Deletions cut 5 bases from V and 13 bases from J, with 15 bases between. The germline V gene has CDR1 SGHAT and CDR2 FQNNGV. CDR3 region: CASSRHWGPQYF. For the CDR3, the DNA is TGTGCCAGCAGCCGCCACTGGGGACCCCAGTACTTC.

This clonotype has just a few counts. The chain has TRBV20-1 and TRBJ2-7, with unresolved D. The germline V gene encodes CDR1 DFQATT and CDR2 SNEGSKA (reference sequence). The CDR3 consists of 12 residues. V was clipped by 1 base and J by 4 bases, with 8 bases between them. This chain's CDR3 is CSARVQKYEQYF. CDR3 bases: TGCAGTGCTAGAGTCCAGAAATACGAGCAGTACTTC.

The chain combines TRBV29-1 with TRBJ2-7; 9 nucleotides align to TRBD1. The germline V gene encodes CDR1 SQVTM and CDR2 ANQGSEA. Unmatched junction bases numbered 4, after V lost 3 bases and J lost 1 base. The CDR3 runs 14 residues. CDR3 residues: CSVDPGTGSYEQYF. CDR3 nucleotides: TGCAGCGTTGACCCCGGGACAGGGTCCTACGAGCAGTACTTC.

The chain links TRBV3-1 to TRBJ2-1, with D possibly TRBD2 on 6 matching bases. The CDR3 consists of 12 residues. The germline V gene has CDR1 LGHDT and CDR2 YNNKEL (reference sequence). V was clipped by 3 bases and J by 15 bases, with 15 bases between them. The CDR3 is CASSHPRGVSFF. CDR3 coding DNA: TGTGCCAGCAGCCACCCCCGCGGGGTGTCGTTCTTC.

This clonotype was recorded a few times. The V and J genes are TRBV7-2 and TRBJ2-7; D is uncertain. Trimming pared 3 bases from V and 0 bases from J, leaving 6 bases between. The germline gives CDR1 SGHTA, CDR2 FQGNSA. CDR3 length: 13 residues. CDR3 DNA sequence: TGTGCCAGCAGCTTTTTTGACTCCTACGAGCAGTACTTC. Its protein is CASSFFDSYEQYF. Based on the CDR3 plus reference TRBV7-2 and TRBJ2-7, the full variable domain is GAGVSQSPSNKVTEKGKDVELRCDPISGHTALYWYRQSLGQGLEFLIYFQGNSAPDKSGLPSDRFSAERTGGSVSTLTIQRTQQEDSAVYLCASSFFDSYEQYFGPGTRLTVT.

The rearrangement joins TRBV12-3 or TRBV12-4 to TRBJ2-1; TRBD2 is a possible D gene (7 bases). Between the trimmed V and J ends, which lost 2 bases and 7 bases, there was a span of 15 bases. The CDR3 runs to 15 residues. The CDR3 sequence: CASSLRGGVLNEQFF. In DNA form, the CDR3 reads TGTGCCAGCAGTTTAAGGGGGGGCGTTTTGAATGAGCAGTTCTTC.

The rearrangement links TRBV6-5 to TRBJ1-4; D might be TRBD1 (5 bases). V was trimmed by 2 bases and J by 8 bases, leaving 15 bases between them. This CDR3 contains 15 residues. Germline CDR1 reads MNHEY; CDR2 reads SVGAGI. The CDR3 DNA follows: TGTGCCAGCAGTTACCTTGGCCTTGAGGGGGAAAAACTGTTTTTT. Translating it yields CASSYLGLEGEKLFF.

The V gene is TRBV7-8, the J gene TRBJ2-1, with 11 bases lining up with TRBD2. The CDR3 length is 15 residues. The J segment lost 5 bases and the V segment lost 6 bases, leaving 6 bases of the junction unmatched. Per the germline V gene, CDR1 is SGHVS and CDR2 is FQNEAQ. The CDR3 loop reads CASRASGGQNNEQFF. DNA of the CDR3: TGTGCCAGCAGAGCTAGCGGGGGGCAGAACAATGAGCAGTTCTTC.

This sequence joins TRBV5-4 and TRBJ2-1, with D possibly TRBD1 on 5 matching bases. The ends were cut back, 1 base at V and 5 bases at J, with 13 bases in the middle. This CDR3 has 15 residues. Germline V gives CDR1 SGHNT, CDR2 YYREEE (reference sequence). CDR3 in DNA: TGTGCCAGCAGCTTGAAAAGGGGTCAGAACAATGAGCAGTTCTTC. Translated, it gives CASSLKRGQNNEQFF.

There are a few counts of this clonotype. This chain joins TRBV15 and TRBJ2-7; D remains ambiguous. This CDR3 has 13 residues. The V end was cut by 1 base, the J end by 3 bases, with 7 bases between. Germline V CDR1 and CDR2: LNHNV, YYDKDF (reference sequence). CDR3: CATSRANYYEQYF. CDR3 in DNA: TGTGCCACCAGCAGAGCGAATTACTACGAGCAGTACTTC.

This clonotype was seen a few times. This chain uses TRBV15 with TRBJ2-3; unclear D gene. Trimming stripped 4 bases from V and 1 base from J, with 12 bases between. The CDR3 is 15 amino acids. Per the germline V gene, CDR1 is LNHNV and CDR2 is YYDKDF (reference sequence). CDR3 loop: CATSKQGSRTDTQYF. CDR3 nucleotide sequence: TGTGCCACCAGCAAACAAGGTAGTCGCACAGATACGCAGTATTTT.

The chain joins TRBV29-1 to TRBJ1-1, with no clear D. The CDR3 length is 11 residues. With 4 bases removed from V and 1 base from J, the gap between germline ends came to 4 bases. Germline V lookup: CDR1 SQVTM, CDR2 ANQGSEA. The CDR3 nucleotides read TGCAGCGTTGCGAGGAACACTGAAGCTTTCTTT. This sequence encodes CSVARNTEAFF.

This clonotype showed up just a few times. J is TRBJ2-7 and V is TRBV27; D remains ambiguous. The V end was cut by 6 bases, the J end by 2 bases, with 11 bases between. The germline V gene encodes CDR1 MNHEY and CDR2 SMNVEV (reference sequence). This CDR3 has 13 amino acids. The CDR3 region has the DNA TGTGCCAGCAGCCCCTCGGCGGCCTACGAGCAGTACTTC. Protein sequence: CASSPSAAYEQYF.

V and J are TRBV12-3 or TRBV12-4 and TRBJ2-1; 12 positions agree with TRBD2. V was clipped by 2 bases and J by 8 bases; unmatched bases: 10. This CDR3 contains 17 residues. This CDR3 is CASSLLTSGSGGHEQFF. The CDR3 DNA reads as TGTGCCAGCAGTTTACTGACTAGCGGGAGTGGGGGACATGAGCAGTTCTTC.

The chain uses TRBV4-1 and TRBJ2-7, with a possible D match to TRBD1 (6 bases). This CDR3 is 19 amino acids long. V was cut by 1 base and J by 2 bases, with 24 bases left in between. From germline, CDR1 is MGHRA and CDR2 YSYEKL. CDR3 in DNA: TGCGCCAGCAGCCAAGCATCGTACCCATGGGACATCGCAGCCTACGAGCAGTACTTC. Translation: CASSQASYPWDIAAYEQYF.

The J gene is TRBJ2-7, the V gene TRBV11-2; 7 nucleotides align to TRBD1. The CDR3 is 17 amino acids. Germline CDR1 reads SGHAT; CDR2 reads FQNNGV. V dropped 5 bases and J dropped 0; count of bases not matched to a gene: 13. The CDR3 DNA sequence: TGTGCCAGCAGCCGGGCCCCGGGACAGCTTAACTCCTACGAGCAGTACTTC. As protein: CASSRAPGQLNSYEQYF.